A single sample is the source of the 28 T cell receptor beta chains below, sequenced in a study of vaccination effects on CD4 cells after COVID-19 (dated by TCRdb to between 2021 and 2022). Their recognized antigens are unknown. Library preparation was by the immunoSEQ multiplex PCR assay. TCRdb provides this immuneACCESS table in a form limited to in-frame rearrangements. Some clones are lacking; in checked studies, under half of them reflect an unresolved V gene, and why the rest are absent is not known. A total of about 79,000 clones appear in this sample, around 74% of them only once. Approximately 1.9% of the sample is taken by the ten largest. In the ViraFEST assay, PBMC were stimulated with viral peptide pools, and antigen-specific CD4+ T cell clonotypes were then identified by expansion using TCR sequencing. After 10 to 11 days of culture, CD4+ T cells were isolated with the EasySep CD4+ T cell isolation kit.

The sequencing here drew on CD4+ T cells from PBMCs cultured with HCoV-229E spike peptides, taken before COVID-19 vaccination. The cell subset or site label on this specimen signifies: HCoV-229E spike overlapping peptide pool stimulation. The receptor set was obtained from a human donor who received a COVID-19 vaccine.

The rearrangement links TRBV5-1 to TRBJ2-2; D is unresolved. Looked up from germline, CDR1 is SGHRS and CDR2 is YFSETQ. Trimming took off 4 bases at V and 5 bases at J, with 15 bases between the two ends. The CDR3 loop spans 15 amino acids. CDR3 loop: CASSRTSLETGELFF. The CDR3, as DNA: TGCGCCAGCAGCCGAACCTCCCTAGAAACCGGGGAGCTGTTTTTT.

V is TRBV28 and J is TRBJ1-2; D might be TRBD1 (6 bases). The germline gives CDR1 MDHEN, CDR2 SYDVKM. The length of the CDR3 is 13 residues. Trimming stripped 8 bases from V and 7 bases from J, with 17 bases between. CDR3 nucleotide sequence: TGTGCCAGCCGTCAGACCCGGGGGCTTGGCTACACCTTC. Residues: CASRQTRGLGYTF.

The rearrangement joins TRBV19 to TRBJ2-4; D is uncertain. The germline V and J ends were trimmed by 1 base and 0 bases, with 10 bases remaining between them. CDR3 length: 16 amino acids. Germline CDR1 LNHDA, CDR2 SQIVND (reference sequence). CDR3 nucleotide sequence: TGTGCCAGTAGTATAGGCGGCGGATTAGCCAAAAACATTCAGTACTTC. Its protein is CASSIGGGLAKNIQYF.

This rearrangement joins TRBV5-8 to TRBJ1-1; TRBD1 is a possible D gene (6 bases). CDR1 and CDR2 from the germline V gene are SGHTS and YDEGEE. V lost 3 bases to trimming and J lost 2 bases, with 17 bases between them. This CDR3 has 16 amino acids. The DNA of the CDR3 is TGTGCCAGCAGCTCCCTGCGGGCAGGGACAAACACTGAAGCTTTCTTT. Residues: CASSSLRAGTNTEAFF.

The chain combines TRBV24-1 with TRBJ1-2; tentatively, D is TRBD1 (5 bases). The V gene's germline CDR1 is KGHDR and CDR2 SFDVKD. V lost 2 bases, J lost 4 bases, and 16 bases lay in between. The CDR3 is made up of 16 amino acids. Here the CDR3 reads CATSDSIGGASYGYTF. The CDR3 region has the DNA TGTGCCACCAGTGATTCCATTGGGGGAGCTTCCTATGGCTACACCTTC.

This sequence joins TRBV10-3 and TRBJ1-2, with 10 bases identical to TRBD1. Germline V lookup: CDR1 ENHRY, CDR2 SYGVKD. The V segment lost 7 bases and the J segment 4 bases; nucleotides outside the gene matches: 6. CDR3 length: 14 amino acids. In DNA form, the CDR3 reads TGTGCCATCAAAGGACAGGGGGATGGCTATGGCTACACCTTC. It is translated as CAIKGQGDGYGYTF.

The rearrangement uses TRBV29-1 and TRBJ1-1; 10 nucleotides align to TRBD1. J was trimmed by 5 bases and V by 6 bases; bases with no gene match: 6. There are 13 residues in the CDR3. CDR1 and CDR2 from the germline V gene are SQVTM and ANQGSEA. CDR3 protein: CSVWDRGRTEAFF. As DNA, the CDR3 is TGCAGCGTGTGGGACAGGGGAAGGACTGAAGCTTTCTTT.

The chain is built from TRBV7-9 and TRBJ2-3; the D gene is possibly TRBD2 (6 bases). The length of the CDR3 is 17 residues. Germline CDR1 is SEHNR and CDR2 is FQNEAQ (reference sequence). Trimming left V 5 bases short and J 0 bases short, with 18 bases between. The CDR3 is CASSRTERRDSTDTQYF. CDR3 DNA sequence: TGTGCCAGCAGCAGGACCGAACGGAGGGACAGCACAGATACGCAGTATTTT.

This clone was seen a handful of times. The rearrangement joins TRBV28 to TRBJ1-3; D is ambiguous. Trimming shortened V by 6 bases and J by 4 bases, and 13 bases separated the two germline ends. The CDR3 length is 14 residues. CDR1 and CDR2 from the germline V gene are MDHEN and SYDVKM. The DNA of the CDR3 is TGTGCCAGCAGAACCACTGGGGAAGGAAACACCATATATTTT. It is translated as CASRTTGEGNTIYF.

The chain employs TRBV5-8 and TRBJ2-7; maybe TRBD2 (7 bases). Germline V lookup: CDR1 SGHTS, CDR2 YDEGEE. The CDR3 contains 15 residues. The V gene lost 0 bases and the J gene lost 4 bases, with 14 bases spanning the gap. The CDR3 DNA reads TGTGCCAGCAGCTTGGCCGGGGAGGGGGGGTACGAGCAGTACGTC. It encodes CASSLAGEGGYEQYV.

This chain joins TRBV5-6 and TRBJ2-3; 9 nucleotides match TRBD2. CDR3 length equals 18 residues. V trimming: 2 bases; J trimming: 4 bases; junction bases outside the gene matches: 14. Per the germline V gene, CDR1 is SGHDT and CDR2 is YYEEEE. CDR3 nucleotides: TGTGCCAGCAGCTTCGCTAGGGTTGCGGGGGGGCGCGCAGATACGCAGTATTTT. This translates into CASSFARVAGGRADTQYF.

The J gene is TRBJ2-5, the V gene TRBV2; 7 bases fit TRBD1. The trim removed 9 bases at V and 0 bases at J, leaving 4 bases unmatched. CDR1 and CDR2 from the germline V gene are SNHLY and FYNNEI. This CDR3 has 13 amino acids. The chain's CDR3 is CASTGQYQETQYF. The CDR3 bases are TGTGCCAGTACGGGACAGTACCAAGAGACCCAGTACTTC.

The genes are TRBV9 and TRBJ1-4, with D possibly being TRBD1 (5 bases). Trimming pared 4 bases from V and 4 bases from J, leaving 11 bases between. Germline loops: CDR1 SGDLS, CDR2 YYNGEE. The CDR3 contains 14 residues. The CDR3 bases are TGTGCCAGCAGCAGAGGGACCGATAATGAAAAACTGTTTTTT. Translated: CASSRGTDNEKLFF.

The J gene is TRBJ2-3, the V gene TRBV7-2, with 9 bases fitting TRBD2. CDR3 length: 16 residues. Per germline, CDR1 SGHTA and CDR2 FQGNSA. With 2 bases clipped from V and 3 bases from J, the junction kept 6 bases outside the gene matches. Written as DNA, the CDR3 is TGTGCCAGCAGCTTACGATCTAGCGGGACTACAGATACGCAGTATTTT. This codes for CASSLRSSGTTDTQYF.

V and J are TRBV27 and TRBJ2-3; 15 nucleotides align to TRBD2. Trimming took 5 bases from V and 4 from J; bases not matched to a gene: 4. Germline loops: CDR1 MNHEY, CDR2 SMNVEV (reference sequence). The CDR3 loop spans 16 amino acids. The CDR3 sequence is CASSPGTSGGPDTQYF. CDR3 in DNA: TGTGCCAGCAGTCCCGGGACTAGCGGGGGGCCAGATACGCAGTATTTT.

CDR3 in amino acids: CASSETGVANYGYTF. CDR3 DNA: TGTGCCAGCAGTGAGACTGGGGTCGCTAACTATGGCTACACCTTC. This rearrangement joins TRBV28 to TRBJ1-2, with D hard to call. Per germline, CDR1 MDHEN and CDR2 SYDVKM. Trimming left V 5 bases short and J 0 bases short, with 13 bases between. The CDR3 totals 15 residues.

The chain employs TRBV18 and TRBJ2-3; D gene ambiguous. Germline CDR1 reads KGHSH; CDR2 reads LQKENI. Trimming removed 4 bases at V and 1 base at J, with 9 bases between. CDR3 length: 14 residues. CDR3 in amino acids: CASSLLGGTDTQYF. The CDR3, as DNA: TGTGCCAGCTCACTCCTGGGTGGCACAGATACGCAGTATTTT. Combining the CDR3 with reference TRBV18 and TRBJ2-3 gives the whole variable domain NAGVMQNPRHLVRRRGQEARLRCSPMKGHSHVYWYRQLPEEGLKFMVYLQKENIIDESGMPKERFSAEFPKEGPSILRIQQVVRGDSAAYFCASSLLGGTDTQYFGPGTRLTVL.

This chain links TRBV7-8 with TRBJ2-2; no reliable D call. The V and J ends lost 5 bases and 0 bases respectively, with 7 bases between them. CDR1 and CDR2 from the germline V gene are SGHVS and FQNEAQ. This CDR3 has 14 residues. DNA of the CDR3: TGTGCCAGCAGCAATAAAACGAACACCGGGGAGCTGTTTTTT. Protein sequence: CASSNKTNTGELFF.

The chain couples TRBV7-3 to TRBJ2-5, with D possibly matching TRBD2 (6 bases). CDR1 is SGHTA, CDR2 FQGTGA, per germline. CDR3 length equals 13 residues. Trimming took off 3 bases at V and 4 bases at J, with 9 bases between the two ends. CDR3 sequence reads: CASSLMGGETQYF. The CDR3 region has the DNA TGTGCCAGCAGCTTGATGGGGGGAGAGACCCAGTACTTC. The variable domain in full, with the rest retrieved from reference TRBV7-3 and TRBJ2-5, is GAGVSQTPSNKVTEKGKYVELRCDPISGHTALYWYRQSLGQGPEFLIYFQGTGAADDSGLPNDRFFAVRPEGSVSTLKIQRTERGDSAVYLCASSLMGGETQYFGPGTRLLVL.

This clone was seen only a few times. The V call is TRBV19, the J call TRBJ1-3; D possibly corresponds to TRBD1 (5 bases). CDR1 is LNHDA, CDR2 SQIVND, per germline (reference sequence). The CDR3 totals 13 residues. V was trimmed by 10 bases and J by 3 bases, leaving 13 bases between them. The CDR3 DNA is TGTGCCACTAAGGGGATGAATGGAAACACCATATATTTT. Protein product: CATKGMNGNTIYF.

This clone occurred a few times. The chain links TRBV27 to TRBJ1-1; 7 nucleotides match TRBD1. CDR1 MNHEY and CDR2 SMNVEV come from the germline V gene (reference sequence). After removal of 4 bases from V and 11 bases from J, the junction contained 7 bases not matched to a gene. The CDR3 spans 12 residues. The CDR3 loop reads CASSSYGQAAFF. The CDR3 DNA follows: TGTGCCAGCAGTTCTTACGGACAGGCTGCTTTCTTT.

The CDR3 loop is CASSQDRGYEQYV. For the CDR3, the DNA is TGTGCCAGCTCGCAAGACAGGGGCTACGAGCAGTACGTC. The chain carries TRBV18 and TRBJ2-7, with 8 bases that match TRBD1. Germline values: CDR1 KGHSH, CDR2 LQKENI. V trimming: 6 bases; J trimming: 3 bases; junction bases outside the gene matches: 4. The CDR3 has 13 amino acids.

The CDR3 sequence is CASSQWSDRDNIQYF. The CDR3 nucleotides are TGTGCCAGCAGCCAATGGTCGGACAGGGATAACATTCAGTACTTC. The rearrangement uses TRBV3-1 (or the pseudogene TRBV3-2) and TRBJ2-4, with 8 bases aligning to TRBD1. V shed 2 bases, J shed 7 bases, and the junction held 7 bases outside the gene matches. Germline V gives CDR1 LGHDT, CDR2 YNNKEL (reference sequence). This CDR3 is built from 15 residues.

V and J are TRBV5-6 and TRBJ1-2; D is undetermined. V was cut by 5 bases and J by 5 bases, with 13 bases left in between. This CDR3 contains 13 residues. The germline CDR1 and CDR2 sequences are SGHDT and YYEEEE. Here the CDR3 reads CASSYQGKYGYTF. CDR3 sequence (DNA): TGTGCCAGCAGTTACCAAGGGAAATATGGCTACACCTTC.

This clone was seen a single time. The V and J genes are TRBV2 and TRBJ1-2, with TRBD1 matching over 11 bases. CDR1 and CDR2 (germline): SNHLY, FYNNEI. J was trimmed by 4 bases and V by 6 bases; bases with no gene match: 4. The CDR3 is 14 residues long. CDR3 loop: CASRIGQGAYGYTF. DNA for the CDR3: TGTGCCAGCAGAATAGGACAGGGGGCCTATGGCTACACCTTC. Filled out from reference TRBV2 and TRBJ1-2, the complete variable domain reads EPEVTQTPSHQVTQMGQEVILRCVPISNHLYFYWYRQILGQKVEFLVSFYNNEISEKSEIFDDQFSVERPDGSNFTLKIRSTKLEDSAMYFCASRIGQGAYGYTFGSGTRLTVV.

This chain uses TRBV6-5 with TRBJ1-1; D gene ambiguous. The CDR3 length is 14 residues. V was trimmed by 0 bases and J by 1 base, leaving 6 bases between them. Germline CDR1 is MNHEY and CDR2 is SVGAGI. The CDR3 region is CASSYSAGNTEAFF. DNA of the CDR3: TGTGCCAGCAGTTACTCGGCAGGGAACACTGAAGCTTTCTTT.

The gene calls are TRBV25-1 and TRBJ2-5, with 7 bases lining up with TRBD1. The CDR3 spans 14 residues. The V gene's germline CDR1 is MGHDK and CDR2 SYGVNS. J lost 4 bases, V lost 7 bases, and 9 bases had no gene match. The CDR3 sequence is CASTDPGGSETQYF. CDR3 nucleotides: TGTGCCAGCACTGACCCAGGGGGATCAGAGACCCAGTACTTC.

This CDR3 is CASSPLGRDYNEKLFF. DNA for the CDR3: TGTGCCAGCAGCCCGTTAGGCAGAGACTATAATGAAAAACTGTTTTTT. The V and J genes are TRBV5-5 and TRBJ1-4, with D hard to call. The CDR3 is made up of 16 amino acids. Germline-derived CDR1 and CDR2 are SGHKS and YYEKEE (reference sequence). Trimming pared 4 bases from V and 4 bases from J, leaving 17 bases between.